The 2 T cell receptor beta chains reported below all come from one sample, sequenced in a study of long-term antiretroviral therapy in people with HIV. An immunoSEQ assay, version v3.0, was performed at survey level. Measured with immunoSEQ multiplex PCR; TCRdb has only the in-frame clones, and not every one. The sample has 35,000 to 45,000 clones, 75% to 90% seen once; the top ten hold less than 6%. This sample comprised unsorted PBMCs, obtained 3.4 years after starting antiretroviral therapy. These receptors were obtained from a young man with HIV.

The chain couples TRBV7-6 to TRBJ1-1; the D gene is possibly TRBD1 (5 bases). The CDR3 is 12 residues long. V was clipped by 7 bases and J by 4 bases, with 10 bases between them. Germline V gene lookup returns CDR1 SGHVS and CDR2 FNYEAQ. The CDR3: CASTGGGTEAFF. CDR3 coding DNA: TGTGCCAGCACCGGGGGTGGCACTGAAGCTTTCTTT. Looking up the rest from reference TRBV7-6 and TRBJ1-1 gives the full variable domain: GAGVSQSPRYKVTKRGQDVALRCDPISGHVSLYWYRQALGQGPEFLTYFNYEAQQDKSGLPNDRFSAERPEGSISTLTIQRTEQRDSAMYRCASTGGGTEAFFGQGTRLTVV.

The chain couples TRBV28 to TRBJ1-2; D call uncertain. The germline V gene encodes CDR1 MDHEN and CDR2 SYDVKM. CDR3 length: 14 amino acids. The ends were cut back, 6 bases at V and 4 bases at J, with 15 bases in the middle. CDR3 bases: TGTGCCAGCAGATTAGAGGTTGGTGGCTATGGCTACACCTTC. Amino acid sequence: CASRLEVGGYGYTF.